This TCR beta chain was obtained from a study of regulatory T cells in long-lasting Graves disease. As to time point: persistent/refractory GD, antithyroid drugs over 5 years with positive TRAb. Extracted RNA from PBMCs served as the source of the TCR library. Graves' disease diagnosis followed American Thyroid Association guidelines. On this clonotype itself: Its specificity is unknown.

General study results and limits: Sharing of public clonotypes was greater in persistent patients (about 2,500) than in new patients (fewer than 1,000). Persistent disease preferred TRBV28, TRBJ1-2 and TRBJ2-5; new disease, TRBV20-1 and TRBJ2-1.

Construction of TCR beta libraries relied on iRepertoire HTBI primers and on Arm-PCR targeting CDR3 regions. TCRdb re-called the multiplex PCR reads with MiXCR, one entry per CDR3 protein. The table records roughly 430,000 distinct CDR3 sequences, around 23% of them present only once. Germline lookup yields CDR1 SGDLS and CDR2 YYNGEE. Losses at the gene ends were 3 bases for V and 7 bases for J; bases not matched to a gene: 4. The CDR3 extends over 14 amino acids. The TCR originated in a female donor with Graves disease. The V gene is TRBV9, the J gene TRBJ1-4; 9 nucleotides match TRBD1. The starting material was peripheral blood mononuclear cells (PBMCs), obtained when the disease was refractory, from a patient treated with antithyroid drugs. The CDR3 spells CASSGDRGVEKLFF. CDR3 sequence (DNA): TGTGCCAGCAGCGGCGACAGGGGGGTTGAAAAACTGTTTTTT.